This passage covers 8 T cell receptor beta chains from one sample sequenced in a study of T cells in Graves' hyperthyroidism and ophthalmopathy. RNA transcripts provided the source from which TCR beta CDR3 regions were amplified. TCR CDR3 regions were first amplified by RT-PCR with HTBI primers. MiXCR was run by TCRdb on the multiplex PCR reads, yielding one entry per CDR3 protein. The profile covers approximately 480,000 distinct CDR3 sequences, with about a fifth appearing a single time and less than 30% taken by the ten largest. Sequencing used blood. These receptors all stem from a young man with Graves' hyperthyroidism.

The chain is built from TRBV12-3 or TRBV12-4 and TRBJ1-3; the D is unclear. The CDR3 covers 15 residues. The V gene lost 3 bases and the J gene lost 0 bases, with 9 bases spanning the gap. The CDR3 DNA reads as TGTGCCAGCAGTTTTTTAGGGTACTCTGGAAACACCATATATTTT. Protein product: CASSFLGYSGNTIYF.

V usage is TRBV5-1 and J usage is TRBJ1-2, with D perhaps TRBD1 (6 bases). This CDR3 spans 15 amino acids. Germline CDR1 SGHRS, CDR2 YFSETQ. V gave up 3 bases and J gave up 2 bases, with 14 bases separating them. Here the CDR3 reads CASSYAYGTNYGYTF. The CDR3, as DNA: TGCGCCAGCAGCTACGCTTACGGGACAAACTATGGCTACACCTTC.

The chain uses TRBV6-1 and TRBJ2-4, with unresolved D. The germline V gene has CDR1 MNHNS and CDR2 SASEGT. Between the trimmed V and J ends, which lost 0 bases and 1 base, there was a span of 10 bases. CDR3 size: 16 residues. The CDR3 nucleotides are TGTGCCAGCAGTGAAGCGACCGCCGGTGCCAAAAACATTCAGTACTTC. Translating gives CASSEATAGAKNIQYF.

This clonotype was counted many times. The chain couples TRBV15 to TRBJ1-1; D call uncertain. CDR3 length equals 16 residues. Trimming took 0 bases from V and 0 from J, leaving 11 bases between them. CDR1 is LNHNV, CDR2 YYDKDF, per germline (reference sequence). The CDR3 here is CATSREPAGMNTEAFF. As DNA, the CDR3 is TGTGCCACCAGCAGAGAACCGGCGGGGATGAACACTGAAGCTTTCTTT.

There are many counts of this clonotype. The CDR3 reads CASSPRAGGPGETQYF. The CDR3 DNA follows: TGTGCCAGCAGCCCCAGAGCGGGGGGGCCGGGGGAGACCCAGTACTTC. This chain joins TRBV7-8 and TRBJ2-5; TRBD2 agrees at 10 bases. The CDR3 length is 16 residues. The germline V gene has CDR1 SGHVS and CDR2 FQNEAQ. V dropped 5 bases and J dropped 5; count of bases not matched to a gene: 11.

The chain has TRBV12-3 or TRBV12-4 and TRBJ1-1; 7 bases fit TRBD1. The CDR3 consists of 14 residues. Trimming removed 5 bases from V and 3 bases from J; junction bases left unmatched: 6. This chain's CDR3 is CASSPGQVDTEAFF. CDR3 sequence (DNA): TGTGCCAGCAGTCCCGGACAGGTGGACACTGAAGCTTTCTTT.

This clonotype was found many times. The chain employs TRBV5-1 and TRBJ2-7, with D perhaps matching TRBD2 (5 bases). This CDR3 contains 15 residues. Germline-derived CDR1 and CDR2 are SGHRS and YFSETQ. V gave up 4 bases and J gave up 2 bases, with 16 bases separating them. Here the CDR3 DNA reads TGCGCCAGCAGCCCCGGAGGCAGCCTCCCCTACGAGCAGTACTTC. Amino acid sequence: CASSPGGSLPYEQYF.

The chain has TRBV7-2 and TRBJ1-5; D remains unclear. V was trimmed by 2 bases and J by 4 bases, leaving 12 bases between them. CDR3 length: 15 amino acids. Germline-derived CDR1 and CDR2 are SGHTA and FQGNSA. CDR3 bases: TGTGCCAGCAGCTTATACGTGACATTGAATCAGCCCCAGCATTTT. It specifies CASSLYVTLNQPQHF.